This TCR beta chain stems from a study of T cell changes during pregnancy in multiple sclerosis. V was pared by 0 bases and J by 4 bases, with 15 bases between. The CDR3 runs 16 residues. Per the germline V gene, CDR1 is SGHNT and CDR2 is YYREEE (reference sequence). Here immunoSEQ multiplex PCR was the method, and the copy in TCRdb shows in-frame clones only, minus some. The sample has around 44,000 clones; around 90% are singletons. The input for sequencing was CD4+ T cells from peripheral blood mononuclear cells, taken in the second trimester of pregnancy. This receptor was taken from a female donor with multiple sclerosis, enrolled in a pregnancy study. The rearrangement joins TRBV5-4 to TRBJ2-3; D is unresolved. The CDR3 is CASSLALDTKADTQYF. The CDR3, as DNA: TGTGCCAGCAGCTTGGCCCTAGATACGAAGGCAGATACGCAGTATTTT. Based on the CDR3 plus reference TRBV5-4 and TRBJ2-3, the full variable domain is ETGVTQSPTHLIKTRGQQVTLRCSSQSGHNTVSWYQQALGQGPQFIFQYYREEENGRGNFPPRFSGLQFPNYSSELNVNALELDDSALYLCASSLALDTKADTQYFGPGTRLTVL.